This T cell receptor beta chain appears in the sequencing data of a study of shared clonotypes between healthy human individuals. The overall study: The study drew on a couple of women and three men aged 18 to 49 as donors. Study-wide results and caveats: The sampled material consisted only of blood, and tissue repertoires are likely to differ. Naive subsets generally exceeded memory subsets in estimated richness.

V shed 8 bases, J shed 4 bases, and the junction held 10 bases outside the gene matches. This CDR3 region has 15 residues. Germline CDR1 MGHDK, CDR2 SYGVNS. Deep-level settings were used for running the assay. The method was immunoSEQ multiplex PCR; TCRdb's version includes in-frame clones alone and lacks a portion of them. The sample has hundreds of thousands of clones, about two thirds seen once. As concerns this clone: Its specificity is unknown.

The chain uses TRBV25-1 and TRBJ2-7; 11 nucleotides agree with TRBD2. This receptor was obtained from a woman in her 30s in good health. The sample consisted of memory CD4+ T cells sorted from blood. This sample's subset: CD45RA-negative fraction. CDR3: CASHPTSGSMYEQYF. The CDR3 region has the DNA TGTGCCAGCCACCCTACTAGCGGGAGTATGTACGAGCAGTACTTC.